The entry below describes one TCR beta chain. V lost 0 bases and J lost 11, with 14 bases in between. The CDR3 has 14 amino acids. From germline, CDR1 is LNHNV and CDR2 YYDKDF (reference sequence). The authors reverse transcribed all of the isolated RNA, so sequencing captured expressed TCRB transcripts. Profiled with immunoSEQ multiplex PCR; TCRdb holds only in-frame clones, not every one. The sample has approximately 140,000 clones; roughly 48% are singletons. The sample belongs to a study of beta chain features in type 1 diabetes. The clonotype comes from a man between 18 and 35 years old in good health. Specimen: Tregs from blood. The rearrangement links TRBV15 to TRBJ2-4; D may be TRBD2 (5 bases). CDR3 in amino acids: CATSRDRDSTFQYF. DNA of the CDR3: TGTGCCACCAGCAGAGATCGGGATTCCACCTTTCAGTACTTC.